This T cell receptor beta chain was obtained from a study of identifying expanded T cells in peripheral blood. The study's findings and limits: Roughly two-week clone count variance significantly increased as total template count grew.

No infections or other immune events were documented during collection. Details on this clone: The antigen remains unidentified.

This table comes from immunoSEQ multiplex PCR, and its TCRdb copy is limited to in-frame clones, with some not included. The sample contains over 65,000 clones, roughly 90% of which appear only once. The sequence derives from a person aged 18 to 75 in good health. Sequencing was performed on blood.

This CDR3 reads CATSRVEGLAKNIQYF. In DNA, the CDR3 is TGTGCCACCAGCAGGGTCGAAGGGCTCGCCAAAAACATTCAGTACTTC. This chain uses TRBV15 with TRBJ2-4; D not certain. V was clipped by 3 bases and J by 1 base, with 13 bases between them. The germline V gene encodes CDR1 LNHNV and CDR2 YYDKDF (reference sequence). The CDR3 is 16 residues long.